The 23 T cell receptor beta chains reported below all come from one sample, sequenced in a study of T cell repertoires in cytomegalovirus infection. In TCRdb, the reads were re-called with MiXCR into one record per CDR3 protein. In the table there are about 130,000 distinct CDR3 sequences, roughly 8.2% of which are singletons. The sample was PBMCs. These receptor sequences come from a human donor in good health (CMV status not recorded). Some clones in this sample may be carry-over from other donors' samples.

This clonotype has a count of ten or more. The chain is built from TRBV7-2 and TRBJ1-1; D not resolved. CDR3 length: 15 amino acids. CDR1 is SGHTA and CDR2 is FQGNSA in the germline V gene. The V end lost 1 base, the J end lost 0 bases, and 9 bases lay between the germline ends. CDR3 in amino acids: CASSLVAALNTEAFF. The CDR3 DNA reads as TGTGCCAGCAGCTTAGTCGCGGCACTGAACACTGAAGCTTTCTTT. The complete variable domain, with remaining parts taken from reference TRBV7-2 and TRBJ1-1, reads GAGVSQSPSNKVTEKGKDVELRCDPISGHTALYWYRQSLGQGLEFLIYFQGNSAPDKSGLPSDRFSAERTGGSVSTLTIQRTQQEDSAVYLCASSLVAALNTEAFFGQGTRLTVV.

This clonotype is judged medium-sized (0.01 to 0.1%). One end of the junction fails to match germline, which may point to a read error. The rearrangement links TRBV5-1 to TRBJ1-6, with 8 bases lining up with TRBD1. Germline CDR1 is SGHRS and CDR2 is YFSETQ. This CDR3 is built from 14 residues. The CDR3 coding sequence is TGTGCCAGCAGCTTAGGACAGGGTAATTCACCCCTCCACTTT. Amino acid sequence: CASSLGQGNSPLHF.

This clonotype showed up many times. The chain recombines TRBV12-3 or TRBV12-4 with TRBJ2-1; 9 nucleotides line up with TRBD2. The CDR3 is made up of 16 amino acids. Losses at the gene ends were 0 bases for V and 2 bases for J; bases not matched to a gene: 2. The CDR3 protein is CASSLALAGPYNEQFF. The CDR3 DNA reads as TGTGCCAGCAGTTTAGCCCTAGCGGGACCCTACAATGAGCAGTTCTTC.

This clonotype occurred many times. V is TRBV19 and J is TRBJ2-1, with 8 positions matching TRBD2. V lost 4 bases, J lost 9 bases, and 5 bases stayed unmatched. CDR1 is LNHDA, CDR2 SQIVND, per germline (reference sequence). The length of the CDR3 is 13 residues. The CDR3 bases are TGTGCCAGTAGTACGGGACTAGAGGGTGAGCAGTTCTTC. Translated: CASSTGLEGEQFF. Based on the CDR3 plus reference TRBV19 and TRBJ2-1, the full variable domain is DGGITQSPKYLFRKEGQNVTLSCEQNLNHDAMYWYRQDPGQGLRLIYYSQIVNDFQKGDIAEGYSVSREKKESFPLTVTSAQKNPTAFYLCASSTGLEGEQFFGPGTRLTVL.

This clonotype was detected once. The genes are TRBV10-3 and TRBJ1-2; D not resolved. The germline V gene encodes CDR1 ENHRY and CDR2 SYGVKD. V was cut by 7 bases and J by 4 bases, with 10 bases left in between. The CDR3 is made up of 12 amino acids. The CDR3 region has the DNA TGTGCCATCACTTCGGGGAGCTATGGCTACACCTTC. It encodes CAITSGSYGYTF.

The gene calls are TRBV20-1 and TRBJ1-5; TRBD1 agrees at 9 bases. The germline CDR1 and CDR2 sequences are DFQATT and SNEGSKA (reference sequence). V shed 2 bases, J shed 6 bases, and the junction held 5 bases outside the gene matches. There are 14 residues in the CDR3. The CDR3: CSARTGQGFQPQHF. As DNA, the CDR3 is TGCAGTGCTAGAACAGGACAGGGGTTTCAGCCCCAGCATTTT.

At least ten counts were recorded for this clonotype. The V and J genes are TRBV7-2 and TRBJ2-2; D possibly corresponds to TRBD1 (5 bases). Trimming left V 1 base short and J 2 bases short, with 8 bases between. CDR3 size: 15 residues. The germline V gene encodes CDR1 SGHTA and CDR2 FQGNSA. CDR3 loop: CASSLVRGNTGELFF. The CDR3 DNA reads as TGTGCCAGCAGCTTAGTTAGGGGTAACACCGGGGAGCTGTTTTTT.

This clonotype was observed a few times. V and J are TRBV2 and TRBJ1-1, with D unresolved. This CDR3 spans 15 amino acids. CDR1 is SNHLY, CDR2 FYNNEI, per germline. V was cut by 4 bases and J by 1 base, with 13 bases left in between. The CDR3 DNA reads as TGTGCCAGCAGTGGTCCCGTAGTGGGGAACACTGAAGCTTTCTTT. This translates into CASSGPVVGNTEAFF. Full variable domain (rest looked up from reference TRBV2 and TRBJ1-1): EPEVTQTPSHQVTQMGQEVILRCVPISNHLYFYWYRQILGQKVEFLVSFYNNEISEKSEIFDDQFSVERPDGSNFTLKIRSTKLEDSAMYFCASSGPVVGNTEAFFGQGTRLTVV.

J is TRBJ2-6 and V is TRBV4-1, with D possibly being TRBD1 or TRBD2 (5 bases each). The CDR3 is made up of 17 amino acids. Germline V gives CDR1 MGHRA, CDR2 YSYEKL. V was pared by 3 bases and J by 4 bases, with 16 bases between. Here the CDR3 DNA reads TGCGCCAGCAGCCACCGGGACGAGGGCGGCGGGGCCAACGTCCTGACTTTC. Its protein product is CASSHRDEGGGANVLTF.

The chain links TRBV5-1 to TRBJ1-4, with D unresolved. V was cut by 4 bases and J by 0 bases, with 13 bases left in between. The germline V gene encodes CDR1 SGHRS and CDR2 YFSETQ. The CDR3 length is 16 residues. The CDR3 loop is CASSPGLSATNEKLFF. The CDR3 DNA follows: TGCGCCAGCAGCCCCGGACTTTCTGCAACTAATGAAAAACTGTTTTTT.

This rearrangement joins TRBV29-1 to TRBJ1-5, with D tentatively TRBD1 (6 bases). Germline V gene lookup returns CDR1 SQVTM and CDR2 ANQGSEA. CDR3 length equals 13 residues. V was trimmed by 6 bases and J by 3 bases, leaving 12 bases between them. The CDR3 DNA follows: TGCAGCGTCCTCCAGGGGATCAATCAGCCCCAGCATTTT. Translated: CSVLQGINQPQHF.

This clonotype was seen at least ten times. This rearrangement joins TRBV20-1 to TRBJ1-5; tentative D call: TRBD1 (5 bases). Between the trimmed V and J ends, which lost 2 bases and 6 bases, there was a span of 11 bases. The germline gives CDR1 DFQATT, CDR2 SNEGSKA (reference sequence). There are 13 residues in the CDR3. CDR3 nucleotide sequence: TGCAGTGCTAGATTATCGGGGCCTCAGCCCCAGCATTTT. It specifies CSARLSGPQPQHF.

This clonotype showed up many times. The genes are TRBV5-4 and TRBJ2-1, with TRBD1 matching 7 bases. Germline V gene data show CDR1 as SGHNT and CDR2 as YYREEE (reference sequence). The CDR3 contains 16 residues. V was pared by 4 bases and J by 3 bases, with 10 bases of the junction left unmatched. CDR3 nucleotide sequence: TGTGCCAGCAGCAGCGCCGGGACAGCCTTCTACAATGAGCAGTTCTTC. Amino acids: CASSSAGTAFYNEQFF.

The sample holds many counts of this clonotype. This chain links TRBV6-2 or TRBV6-3 with TRBJ2-1, with 13 positions matching TRBD2. CDR1 MNHEY and CDR2 SVGEGT come from the germline V gene. V shed 6 bases, J shed 0 bases, and the junction held 20 bases outside the gene matches. The CDR3 consists of 22 residues. CDR3 region: CASRLKERTSGGLTFSYNEQFF. The CDR3, as DNA: TGTGCCAGCAGATTAAAAGAGAGGACTAGCGGGGGCCTCACTTTCTCCTACAATGAGCAGTTCTTC.

This clonotype has a count of ten or more. The chain joins TRBV12-3 or TRBV12-4 to TRBJ1-1; D perhaps matches TRBD1 (6 bases). This CDR3 has 12 residues. V was cut by 5 bases and J by 7 bases, with 11 bases left in between. The CDR3 DNA reads TGTGCCAGCAGTCGCTGGACAGTTGAAGCTTTCTTT. Amino acid sequence: CASSRWTVEAFF.

This clonotype occurred a few times. This rearrangement joins TRBV14 to TRBJ1-6; D gene unclear. The CDR3 runs to 14 residues. V was shortened by 4 bases and J by 6 bases, with 10 bases between the two germline ends. Germline V lookup: CDR1 SGHDN, CDR2 FVKESK. CDR3: CASSRRPSNSPLHF. The CDR3 nucleotides read TGTGCCAGCAGCCGAAGACCCTCTAATTCACCCCTCCACTTT. Variable domain in full (rest from reference TRBV14 and TRBJ1-6): EAGVTQFPSHSVIEKGQTVTLRCDPISGHDNLYWYRRVMGKEIKFLLHFVKESKQDESGMPNNRFLAERTGGTYSTLKVQPAELEDSGVYFCASSRRPSNSPLHFGNGTRLTVT.

Notes on this clonotype: A much larger clone differs from this one at a single base, so this may be a read error. The chain is built from TRBV6-5 and TRBJ2-2; no clear D. CDR1 is MNHEY, CDR2 SVGAGI, per germline. The germline V and J ends were trimmed by 5 bases and 3 bases, with 13 bases remaining between them. This CDR3 spans 15 amino acids. CDR3 coding DNA: TGTGCCAGCAGTCTCGAACCGACCCACACCGGGGAGCTGTTTTTT. Protein: CASSLEPTHTGELFF.

Many counts were recorded for this clonotype. This chain uses TRBV7-9 with TRBJ1-2; tentatively, D is TRBD1 (6 bases). Germline lookup yields CDR1 SEHNR and CDR2 FQNEAQ (reference sequence). The ends were cut back, 8 bases at V and 8 bases at J, with 18 bases in the middle. The CDR3 has 13 amino acids. CDR3 bases: TGTGCCAGCTCCCCCACAGGGAACATAGGCTACACCTTC. Protein: CASSPTGNIGYTF.

This rearrangement joins TRBV18 to TRBJ2-6; 9 bases are a match to TRBD1. With 4 bases clipped from V and 0 bases from J, the junction kept 10 bases outside the gene matches. The CDR3 sequence is 19 residues long. Germline-derived CDR1 and CDR2 are KGHSH and LQKENI. The CDR3 DNA reads as TGTGCCAGCTCACGCTCCGGGACAGGGCTCCTCTCTGGGGCCAACGTCCTGACTTTC. This codes for CASSRSGTGLLSGANVLTF.

There are many counts of this clonotype. The V call is TRBV5-1, the J call TRBJ1-2; D not resolved. The germline V gene has CDR1 SGHRS and CDR2 YFSETQ. V was cut by 5 bases and J by 4 bases, with 12 bases left in between. The CDR3 is made up of 13 amino acids. The CDR3 sequence: CASRDPDVYGYTF. The CDR3 DNA sequence: TGCGCCAGCAGGGACCCGGATGTCTATGGCTACACCTTC.

There are many counts of this clonotype. This chain uses TRBV7-2 with TRBJ2-7; TRBD2 aligns across 11 bases. From germline, CDR1 is SGHTA and CDR2 FQGNSA. This CDR3 region has 15 residues. The ends lost 4 bases at V and 3 bases at J; junction bases unmatched: 5. The CDR3 here is CASSSLAGGVYEQYF. As DNA, the CDR3 is TGTGCCAGCAGCTCCTTAGCGGGGGGGGTCTACGAGCAGTACTTC.

This clonotype was detected many times. The chain combines TRBV7-9 with TRBJ2-5; TRBD1 aligns across 9 bases. After removal of 5 bases from V and 1 base from J, the junction contained 5 bases not matched to a gene. The germline CDR1 and CDR2 sequences are SEHNR and FQNEAQ (reference sequence). The CDR3 is made up of 15 amino acids. The CDR3 is CASSRDRATQETQYF. The CDR3 bases are TGTGCCAGCAGCCGGGACAGGGCCACCCAAGAGACCCAGTACTTC.

This clonotype has only a few counts. V is TRBV7-9 and J is TRBJ2-2, with TRBD1 as a possible D gene (6 bases). Per germline, CDR1 SEHNR and CDR2 FQNEAQ (reference sequence). V was shortened by 3 bases and J by 0 bases, with 14 bases between the two germline ends. This CDR3 contains 17 residues. CDR3 coding DNA: TGTGCCAGCAGCTTCCCCAGGGGCACCACGAACACCGGGGAGCTGTTTTTT. It yields the protein CASSFPRGTTNTGELFF.